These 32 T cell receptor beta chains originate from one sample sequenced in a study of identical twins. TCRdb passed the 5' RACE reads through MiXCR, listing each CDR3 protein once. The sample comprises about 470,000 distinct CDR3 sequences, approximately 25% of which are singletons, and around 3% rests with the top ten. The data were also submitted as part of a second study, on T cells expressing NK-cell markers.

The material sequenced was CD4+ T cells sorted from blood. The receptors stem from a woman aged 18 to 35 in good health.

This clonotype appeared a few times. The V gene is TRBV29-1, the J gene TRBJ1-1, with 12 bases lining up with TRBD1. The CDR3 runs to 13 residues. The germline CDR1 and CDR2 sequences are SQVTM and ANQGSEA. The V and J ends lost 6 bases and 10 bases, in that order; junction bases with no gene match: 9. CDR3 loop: CSVGTGGQVGAFF. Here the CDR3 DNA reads TGCAGCGTCGGGACAGGGGGCCAGGTGGGAGCTTTCTTT.

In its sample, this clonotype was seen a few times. CDR3 DNA: TGCGCCAGCAGCCAAGACGCGACTAGAGGTGTCCGGGAGCTGTTTTTT. Its protein product is CASSQDATRGVRELFF. This chain joins TRBV4-3 and TRBJ2-2, with D possibly TRBD2 on 6 matching bases. Trimming shortened V by 0 bases and J by 9 bases, and 17 bases separated the two germline ends. Germline assignment: CDR1 LGHNA and CDR2 YSLEER. This CDR3 has 16 amino acids.

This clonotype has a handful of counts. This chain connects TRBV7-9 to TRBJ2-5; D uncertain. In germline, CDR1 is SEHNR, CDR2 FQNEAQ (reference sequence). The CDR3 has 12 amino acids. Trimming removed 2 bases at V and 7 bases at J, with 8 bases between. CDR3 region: CASSLRMMTQYF. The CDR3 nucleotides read TGTGCCAGCAGCTTAAGGATGATGACCCAGTACTTC.

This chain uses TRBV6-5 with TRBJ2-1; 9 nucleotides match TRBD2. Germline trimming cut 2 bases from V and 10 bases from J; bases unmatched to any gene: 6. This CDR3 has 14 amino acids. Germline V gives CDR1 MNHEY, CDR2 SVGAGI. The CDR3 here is CASSYKREVREQFF. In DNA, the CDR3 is TGTGCCAGCAGTTACAAGCGGGAGGTAAGGGAGCAGTTCTTC.

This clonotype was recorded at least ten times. CDR3 coding DNA: TGTGCCAGCAGACAACAGGGTGGAAGTGAAAAACTGTTTTTT. Translation gives CASRQQGGSEKLFF. The chain is built from TRBV12-3 or TRBV12-4 and TRBJ1-4; D is possibly TRBD1 (6 bases). V lost 6 bases to trimming and J lost 7 bases, with 15 bases between them. The CDR3 is 14 amino acids.

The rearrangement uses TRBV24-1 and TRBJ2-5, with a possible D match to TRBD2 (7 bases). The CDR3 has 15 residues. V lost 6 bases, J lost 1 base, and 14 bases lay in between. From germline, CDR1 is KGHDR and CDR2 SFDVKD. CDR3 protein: CATSQGGGPQETQYF. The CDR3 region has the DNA TGTGCCACCAGTCAAGGGGGAGGGCCCCAAGAGACCCAGTACTTC.

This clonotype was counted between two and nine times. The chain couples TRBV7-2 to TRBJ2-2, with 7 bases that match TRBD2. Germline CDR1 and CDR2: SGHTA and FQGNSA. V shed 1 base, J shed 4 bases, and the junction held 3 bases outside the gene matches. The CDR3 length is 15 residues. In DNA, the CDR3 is TGTGCCAGCAGCTTAGGCGGGAGAAGCACCGGGGAGCTGTTTTTT. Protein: CASSLGGRSTGELFF.

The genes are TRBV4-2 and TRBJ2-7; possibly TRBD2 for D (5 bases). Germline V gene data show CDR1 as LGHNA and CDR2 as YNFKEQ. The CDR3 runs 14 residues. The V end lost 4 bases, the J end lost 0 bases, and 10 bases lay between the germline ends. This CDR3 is CASSPRLSSYEQYF. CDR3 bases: TGTGCCAGCAGCCCGCGACTATCCTCCTACGAGCAGTACTTC.

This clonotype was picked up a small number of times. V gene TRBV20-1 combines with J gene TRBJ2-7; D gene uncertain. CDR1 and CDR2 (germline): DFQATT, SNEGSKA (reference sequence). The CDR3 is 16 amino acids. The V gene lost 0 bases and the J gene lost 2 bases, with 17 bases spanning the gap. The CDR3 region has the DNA TGCAGTGCTAGAGATTCGGCCCGGGTACTTGCCTACGAGCAGTACTTC. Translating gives CSARDSARVLAYEQYF.

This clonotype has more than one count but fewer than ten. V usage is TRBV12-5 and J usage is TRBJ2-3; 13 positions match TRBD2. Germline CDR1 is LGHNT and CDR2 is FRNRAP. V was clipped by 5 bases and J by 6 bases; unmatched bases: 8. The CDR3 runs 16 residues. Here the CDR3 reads CASGSGLAGDVDTQYF. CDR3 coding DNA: TGTGCTAGTGGTAGCGGACTAGCGGGAGACGTGGATACGCAGTATTTT. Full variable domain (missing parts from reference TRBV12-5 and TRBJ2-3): DARVTQTPRHKVTEMGQEVTMRCQPILGHNTVFWYRQTMMQGLELLAYFRNRAPLDDSGMPKDRFSAEMPDATLATLKIQPSEPRDSAVYFCASGSGLAGDVDTQYFGPGTRLTVL.

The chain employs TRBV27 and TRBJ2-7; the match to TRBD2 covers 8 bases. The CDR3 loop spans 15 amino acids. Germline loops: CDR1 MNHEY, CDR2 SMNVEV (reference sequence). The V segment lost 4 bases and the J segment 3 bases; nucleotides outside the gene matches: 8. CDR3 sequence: CASSYTGGASYEQYF. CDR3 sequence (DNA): TGTGCCAGCAGTTATACCGGGGGGGCCAGCTACGAGCAGTACTTC.

The CDR3 here is CASRAGTYITDTQYF. CDR3 nucleotides: TGTGCCAGCAGGGCCGGGACCTACATCACAGATACGCAGTATTTT. The rearrangement uses TRBV6-1 and TRBJ2-3; the D call may be TRBD1 or TRBD2 (5 bases each). This CDR3 comprises 15 residues. V lost 6 bases and J 2 bases, leaving 15 bases between the germline ends. The V gene's germline CDR1 is MNHNS and CDR2 SASEGT.

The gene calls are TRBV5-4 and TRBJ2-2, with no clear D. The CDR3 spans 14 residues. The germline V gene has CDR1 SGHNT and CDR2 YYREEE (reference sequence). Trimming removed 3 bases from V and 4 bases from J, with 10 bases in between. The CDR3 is CASSSGSSTGELFF. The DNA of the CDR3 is TGTGCCAGCAGCTCCGGGTCTTCCACCGGGGAGCTGTTTTTT.

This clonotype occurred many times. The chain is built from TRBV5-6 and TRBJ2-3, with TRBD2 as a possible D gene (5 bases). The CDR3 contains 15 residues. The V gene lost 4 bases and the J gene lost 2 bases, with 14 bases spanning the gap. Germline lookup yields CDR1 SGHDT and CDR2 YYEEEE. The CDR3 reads CASSRKGEVTDTQYF. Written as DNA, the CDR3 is TGTGCCAGCAGCCGTAAGGGAGAGGTCACAGATACGCAGTATTTT.

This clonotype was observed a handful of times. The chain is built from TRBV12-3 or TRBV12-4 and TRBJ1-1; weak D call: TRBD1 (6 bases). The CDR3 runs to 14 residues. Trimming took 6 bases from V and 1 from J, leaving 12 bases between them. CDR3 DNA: TGTGCCAGCAGGCCTACAGGGCCGAACACTGAAGCTTTCTTT. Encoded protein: CASRPTGPNTEAFF.

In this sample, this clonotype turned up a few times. The CDR3 here is CASRVPGHRDSPLHF. CDR3 DNA: TGTGCCAGCAGAGTCCCGGGACATCGGGATTCACCCCTCCACTTT. The gene calls are TRBV6-1 and TRBJ1-6; D may be TRBD1 (6 bases). The V end lost 6 bases, the J end lost 8 bases, and 17 bases lay between the germline ends. This CDR3 is built from 15 residues. The germline gives CDR1 MNHNS, CDR2 SASEGT.

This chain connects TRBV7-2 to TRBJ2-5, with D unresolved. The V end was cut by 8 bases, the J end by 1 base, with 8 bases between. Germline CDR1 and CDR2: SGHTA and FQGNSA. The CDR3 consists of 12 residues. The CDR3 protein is CASGWLQETQYF. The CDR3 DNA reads TGTGCCAGCGGTTGGCTCCAAGAGACCCAGTACTTC. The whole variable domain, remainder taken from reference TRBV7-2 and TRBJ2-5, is GAGVSQSPSNKVTEKGKDVELRCDPISGHTALYWYRQSLGQGLEFLIYFQGNSAPDKSGLPSDRFSAERTGGSVSTLTIQRTQQEDSAVYLCASGWLQETQYFGPGTRLLVL.

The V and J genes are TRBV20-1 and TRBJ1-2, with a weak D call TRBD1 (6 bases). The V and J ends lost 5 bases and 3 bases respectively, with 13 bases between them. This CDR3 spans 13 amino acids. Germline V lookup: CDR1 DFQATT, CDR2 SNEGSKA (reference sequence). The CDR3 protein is CSAATRGDYGYTF. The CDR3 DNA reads TGCAGTGCTGCGACCAGGGGTGACTATGGCTACACCTTC.

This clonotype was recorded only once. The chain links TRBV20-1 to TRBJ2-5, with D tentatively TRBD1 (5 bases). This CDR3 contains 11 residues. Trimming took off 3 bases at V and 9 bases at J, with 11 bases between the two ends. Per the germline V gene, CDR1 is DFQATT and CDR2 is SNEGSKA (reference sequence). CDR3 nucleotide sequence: TGCAGTGCTAGGGGGCTTGAGGCCCAGTACTTC. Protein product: CSARGLEAQYF.

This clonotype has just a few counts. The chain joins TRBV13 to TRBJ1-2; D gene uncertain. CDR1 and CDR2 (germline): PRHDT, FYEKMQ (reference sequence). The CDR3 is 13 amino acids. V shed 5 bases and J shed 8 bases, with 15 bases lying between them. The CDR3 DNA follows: TGTGCCAGCAGCGAACGGGGAGCAGAGGGCTACACCTTC. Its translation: CASSERGAEGYTF.

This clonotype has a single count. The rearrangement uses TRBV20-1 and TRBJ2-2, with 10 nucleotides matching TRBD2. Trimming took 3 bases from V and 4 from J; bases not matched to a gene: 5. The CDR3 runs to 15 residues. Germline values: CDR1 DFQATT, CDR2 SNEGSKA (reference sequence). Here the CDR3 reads CSARLLAGVTGELFF. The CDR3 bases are TGCAGTGCTAGGTTGCTAGCGGGAGTCACCGGGGAGCTGTTTTTT.

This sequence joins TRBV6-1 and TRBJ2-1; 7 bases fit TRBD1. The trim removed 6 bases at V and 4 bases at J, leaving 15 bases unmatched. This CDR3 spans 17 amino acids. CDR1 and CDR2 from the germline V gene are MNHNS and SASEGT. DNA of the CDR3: TGTGCCAGCAGGTCTACGGGGACAGACCGTACTTACAATGAGCAGTTCTTC. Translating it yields CASRSTGTDRTYNEQFF.

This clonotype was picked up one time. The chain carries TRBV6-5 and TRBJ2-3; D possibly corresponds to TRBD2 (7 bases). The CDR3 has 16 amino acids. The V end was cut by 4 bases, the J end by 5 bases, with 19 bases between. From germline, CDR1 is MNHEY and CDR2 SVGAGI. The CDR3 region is CASSSPRREGEDTQYF. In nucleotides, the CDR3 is TGTGCCAGCAGTTCGCCCCGCAGGGAGGGGGAAGATACGCAGTATTTT.

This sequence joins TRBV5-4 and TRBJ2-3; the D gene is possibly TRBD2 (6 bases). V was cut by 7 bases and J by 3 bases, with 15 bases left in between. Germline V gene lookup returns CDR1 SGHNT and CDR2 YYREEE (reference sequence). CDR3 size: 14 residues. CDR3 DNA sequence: TGTGCCAGCGAGCGGGTGGGTTCAACAGATACGCAGTATTTT. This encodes CASERVGSTDTQYF.

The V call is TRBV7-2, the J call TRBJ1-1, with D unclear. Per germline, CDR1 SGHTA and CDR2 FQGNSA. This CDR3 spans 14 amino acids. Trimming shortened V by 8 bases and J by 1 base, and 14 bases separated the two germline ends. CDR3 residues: CASGPPGWNTEAFF. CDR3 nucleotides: TGTGCCAGCGGCCCTCCGGGGTGGAACACTGAAGCTTTCTTT.

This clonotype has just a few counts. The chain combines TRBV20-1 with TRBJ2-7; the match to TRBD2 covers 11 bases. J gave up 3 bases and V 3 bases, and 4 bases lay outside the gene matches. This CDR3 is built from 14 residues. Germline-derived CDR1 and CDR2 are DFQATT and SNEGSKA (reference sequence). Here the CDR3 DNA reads TGCAGTGCTAGTAGACTAGCGGGGATCTACGAGCAGTACTTC. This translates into CSASRLAGIYEQYF.

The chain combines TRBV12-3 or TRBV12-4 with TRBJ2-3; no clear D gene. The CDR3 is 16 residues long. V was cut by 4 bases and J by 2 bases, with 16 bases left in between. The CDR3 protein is CASSSGRSSSTDTQYF. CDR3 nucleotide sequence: TGTGCCAGCAGTTCCGGACGGAGCTCCTCCACAGATACGCAGTATTTT.

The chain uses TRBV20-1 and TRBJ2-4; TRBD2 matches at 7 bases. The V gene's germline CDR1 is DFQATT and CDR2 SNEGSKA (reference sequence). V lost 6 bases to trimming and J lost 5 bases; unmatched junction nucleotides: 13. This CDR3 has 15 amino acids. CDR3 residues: CSALPANGLENIQYF. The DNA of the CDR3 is TGCAGTGCCCTCCCCGCTAACGGACTAGAAAACATTCAGTACTTC.

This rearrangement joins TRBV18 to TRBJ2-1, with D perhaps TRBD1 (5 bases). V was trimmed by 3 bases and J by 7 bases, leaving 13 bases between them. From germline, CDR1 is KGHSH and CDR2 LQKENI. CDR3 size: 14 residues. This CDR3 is CASSPSRQKNEQFF. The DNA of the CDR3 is TGTGCCAGCTCACCCTCTAGACAGAAAAATGAGCAGTTCTTC.

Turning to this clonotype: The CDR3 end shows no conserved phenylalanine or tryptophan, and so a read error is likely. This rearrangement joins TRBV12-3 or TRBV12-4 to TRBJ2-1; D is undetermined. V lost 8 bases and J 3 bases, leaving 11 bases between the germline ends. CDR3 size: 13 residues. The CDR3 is CASEGRDYNEQFI. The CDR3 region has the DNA TGTGCCAGCGAAGGAAGGGACTACAATGAGCAGTTCATC.

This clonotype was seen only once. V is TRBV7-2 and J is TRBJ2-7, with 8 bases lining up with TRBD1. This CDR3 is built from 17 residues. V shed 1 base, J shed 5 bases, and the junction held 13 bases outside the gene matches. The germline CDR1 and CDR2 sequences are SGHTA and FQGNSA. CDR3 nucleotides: TGTGCCAGCAGCTTAGGGGCCCGCCGGACAGGGTACCACGAGCAGTACTTC. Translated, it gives CASSLGARRTGYHEQYF.

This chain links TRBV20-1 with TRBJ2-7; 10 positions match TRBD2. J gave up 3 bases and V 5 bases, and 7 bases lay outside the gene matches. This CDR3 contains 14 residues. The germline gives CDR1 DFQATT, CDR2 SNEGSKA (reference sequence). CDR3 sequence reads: CSAPTSGNRYEQYF. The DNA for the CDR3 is TGCAGTGCTCCCACTAGCGGGAACCGCTACGAGCAGTACTTC.